This entry is about one TCR beta chain. No antigen is known for it. V shed 3 bases and J shed 0 bases, with 9 bases lying between them. The CDR3 sequence is 15 residues long. The germline V gene encodes CDR1 LNHDA and CDR2 SQIVND (reference sequence). The data are from a study of T cell repertoires in cytomegalovirus infection. At the level of the study: Public TCR beta signatures indicated both CMV infection and matching HLA type. Study conclusions and caveats: HLA-C-restricted CMV-specific TCR beta clonotypes prevailed in the ex vivo response. Accumulated public TCR beta family frequency recognized individuals carrying CMV together with the relevant HLA.

TCRdb independently ran MiXCR on the reads; one entry per CDR3 protein. The sample yields some 320,000 distinct CDR3 sequences, more than 8% seen once. The chain recombines TRBV19 with TRBJ2-1; D possibly uses TRBD1 or TRBD2 (5 bases each). This TCR was recovered from a human donor in good health (CMV status not recorded). Some clones in this sample may be carry-over from other donors' samples. Sequencing used PBMCs. CDR3 residues: CASSMGPSSYNEQFF. The CDR3 DNA reads as TGTGCCAGTAGTATGGGACCCAGCTCCTACAATGAGCAGTTCTTC. Full variable domain (outside the CDR3, taken from reference TRBV19 and TRBJ2-1): DGGITQSPKYLFRKEGQNVTLSCEQNLNHDAMYWYRQDPGQGLRLIYYSQIVNDFQKGDIAEGYSVSREKKESFPLTVTSAQKNPTAFYLCASSMGPSSYNEQFFGPGTRLTVL.